This T cell receptor (beta chain) was identified in a study of T cell responses to AZD1222 COVID-19 vaccine. In regard to this clone: Antigen unknown.

TCRdb's table, derived via immunoSEQ multiplex PCR, lists solely in-frame clones and lacks some. The data show 95,000 to 150,000 clones, roughly 90% seen once. Trimming removed 2 bases from V and 1 base from J; junction bases left unmatched: 5. Germline lookup yields CDR1 MNHEY and CDR2 SVGEGT. The CDR3 covers 17 residues. Broader study findings: Reportedly, close to half of spike-specific TCRs are directed against unmutated variant regions. Researchers took repertoire samples only after the peak T cell response had come. The donor group comprised mostly white British people and more females; the analysis possibly underestimated clonal diversity. Spike-spanning, vaccine-associated CD4 TCRs were dominant at 160-218 and 743-854.

The chain employs TRBV6-2 or TRBV6-3 and TRBJ2-1; 10 bases are a match to TRBD2. The TCR sequence derives from an adult in good health. The sequencing used peripheral blood, collected on day 0 of AZD1222 vaccination. The CDR3 here is CASSYHNSGRSYNEQFF. The CDR3 DNA follows: TGTGCCAGCAGTTACCATAATAGCGGGAGGTCCTACAATGAGCAGTTCTTC.